Below are 2 T cell receptor beta chains sequenced from a single sample in a study of T-cell reconstitution after alpha-beta-depleted transplantation in children. Unique molecular identifiers tagged the TCRbeta library. TCRdb reprocessed the PCR reads via MiXCR and lists one record per CDR3 protein. The data show about 240,000 distinct CDR3 sequences, around 12% seen once. The sample was PBMCs from the stem cell graft donor, taken from the stem cell graft. The receptors here all came from a human donor who donated a stem cell graft to a child with acute lymphoblastic leukemia.

Notes on this clonotype: A much larger clone lies a single base off, so this may be a read error. The chain links TRBV11-3 to TRBJ2-1; D is ambiguous. Trimming shortened V by 5 bases and J by 9 bases, and 17 bases separated the two germline ends. There are 14 residues in the CDR3. Germline lookup yields CDR1 SGHNT and CDR2 YENEEA. The CDR3 loop reads CASSPTSVSIEQFF. CDR3 coding DNA: TGTGCCAGCAGCCCGACTTCCGTTAGCATTGAGCAGTTCTTC.

This clonotype was recorded at least ten times. This chain joins TRBV5-1 and TRBJ2-3; 7 bases fit TRBD1. Germline V gene lookup returns CDR1 SGHRS and CDR2 YFSETQ. CDR3 size: 17 residues. With 4 bases clipped from V and 6 bases from J, the junction kept 17 bases outside the gene matches. The CDR3 sequence: CASSRTGAVRYMDTQYF. The CDR3 coding sequence is TGCGCCAGCAGCCGTACAGGGGCCGTTCGATATATGGATACGCAGTATTTT.